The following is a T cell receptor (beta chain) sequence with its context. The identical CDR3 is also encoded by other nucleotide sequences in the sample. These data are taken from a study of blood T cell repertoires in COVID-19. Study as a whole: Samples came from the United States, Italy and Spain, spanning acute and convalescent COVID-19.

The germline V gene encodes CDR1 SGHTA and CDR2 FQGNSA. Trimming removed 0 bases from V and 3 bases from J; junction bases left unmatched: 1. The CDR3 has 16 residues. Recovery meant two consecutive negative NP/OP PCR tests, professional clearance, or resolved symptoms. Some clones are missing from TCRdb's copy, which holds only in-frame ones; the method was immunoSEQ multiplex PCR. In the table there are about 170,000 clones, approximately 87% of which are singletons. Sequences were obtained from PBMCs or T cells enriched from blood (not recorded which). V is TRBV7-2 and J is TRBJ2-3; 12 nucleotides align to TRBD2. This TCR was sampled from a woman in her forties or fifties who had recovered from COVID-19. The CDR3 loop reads CASSLALAGGTDTQYF. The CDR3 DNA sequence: TGTGCCAGCAGCTTAGCACTAGCGGGAGGAACAGATACGCAGTATTTT.